This record looks at one T cell receptor (beta chain) sequence and its context. Antigen unknown. This sample includes further DNA sequences coding for the same CDR3. The data stem from a study of shared clonotypes between healthy human individuals. Findings of the study overall: Tissues were not sampled, only blood, and their repertoires likely differ. Donors were few, which limited the genetic and exposure-history diversity represented.

Germline V gene sequence: CDR1 SGHAT, CDR2 FQNNGV. The germline V and J ends were trimmed by 3 bases and 5 bases, with 8 bases remaining between them. The CDR3 loop spans 13 amino acids. Investigators spread the genomic DNA of each subset evenly over several immunoSEQ plates. This table comes from immunoSEQ multiplex PCR, and its TCRdb copy is limited to in-frame clones, with some not included. The sample holds around 1,100,000 clones, around 77% seen once. The clonotype was recovered from a man between 18 and 29 years old in good health. Some clones in this sample may be carry-over from other donors' samples. This chain connects TRBV11-2 to TRBJ1-5, with D perhaps matching TRBD1 (5 bases). Sequences were obtained from memory CD4+ T cells from PBMCs. Subset reported: CD45RA-negative fraction. CDR3 in DNA: TGTGCCAGCAGCTTGGTGGGGGATCAGCCCCAGCATTTT. Translation: CASSLVGDQPQHF.